This TCR beta chain originates from a study of T-cell reconstitution after alpha-beta-depleted transplantation in children. A TCRbeta library incorporating unique molecular identifiers was prepared. TCRdb re-called the PCR reads with MiXCR, one entry per CDR3 protein. This sample has hundreds of thousands of distinct CDR3 sequences, with around 12% found just once. Study-level points and caveats: Hyperexpanded clones declined; after one year, newly produced T cells mostly supplied diversity. Two months or so post-transplant, alpha-beta T cells reportedly derived from several hundred expanded graft clones.

At least ten counts were recorded for this clonotype. Its antigen is still unknown. The receptor's source is a girl aged 2-10 years with congenital amegakaryocytic thrombocytopenia, due to receive a stem cell transplant. The starting material was PBMCs, obtained before TCRalphabeta/CD19-depleted stem cell transplant.

The DNA for the CDR3 is TGTGCCAGCAGCTTTACTAGCGGGAACTACAATGAGCAGTTCTTC. Protein: CASSFTSGNYNEQFF. The chain uses TRBV7-2 and TRBJ2-1, with 10 bases matching TRBD2. The CDR3 length is 15 residues. Unmatched junction bases numbered 2, after V lost 3 bases and J lost 3 bases. Per the germline V gene, CDR1 is SGHTA and CDR2 is FQGNSA.